The 2 T cell receptor beta chains below all came from one sample that was sequenced in a study of T-cell reconstitution after alpha-beta-depleted transplantation in children. Unique molecular identifiers featured in how the TCRbeta library was prepared. Each CDR3 protein is one row after TCRdb ran MiXCR on the PCR reads. Here the sample spans approximately 390,000 distinct CDR3 sequences, roughly 10% being singletons. This specimen was PBMCs from the stem cell graft donor, taken from the stem cell graft. The receptors were sampled from a human donor who donated a stem cell graft to a child with acute myeloid leukemia.

The chain uses TRBV6-4 and TRBJ2-3; a possible D gene is TRBD1 (5 bases). CDR1 MRHNA and CDR2 SNTAGT come from the germline V gene. The CDR3 is 14 amino acids. V shed 0 bases and J shed 11 bases, with 15 bases lying between them. CDR3 region: CASSDSLQRDRQYF. The DNA for the CDR3 is TGTGCCAGCAGTGACTCTCTACAGAGAGACAGGCAGTATTTT.

The chain employs TRBV29-1 and TRBJ2-3; 7 bases are shared with TRBD2. After removal of 7 bases from V and 0 bases from J, the junction contained 4 bases not matched to a gene. CDR3 length equals 13 residues. CDR1 is SQVTM, CDR2 ANQGSEA, per germline. CDR3 bases: TGCAGCGCTCTACTAGCGAGCACAGATACGCAGTATTTT. Protein: CSALLASTDTQYF.